Following are 7 T cell receptor beta chains from one sample sequenced in a study of T cells in narcolepsy. Here immunoSEQ multiplex PCR was the method, and the copy in TCRdb shows in-frame clones only, minus some. The table records nearly 1,500 clones, 40% of them present only once. These receptors' targets are unknown. Source material: cultured CD8+ T cells from cerebrospinal fluid. Source of these receptors: a human donor with narcolepsy.

There are a few counts of this clone. This chain links TRBV30 with TRBJ1-6; D uncertain. The CDR3 loop spans 12 amino acids. Trimming cost V 3 bases and J 11 bases, with 11 bases left between them. The germline V gene encodes CDR1 GTSNPN and CDR2 SVGIG (reference sequence). CDR3 loop: CAWSGEGPPLHF. CDR3 in DNA: TGTGCCTGGAGCGGGGAAGGTCCACCCCTCCACTTT.

The chain links TRBV4-3 to TRBJ1-1; D gene unclear. The CDR3 extends over 14 amino acids. Trimming removed 4 bases at V and 3 bases at J, with 12 bases between. Germline assignment: CDR1 LGHNA and CDR2 YSLEER. CDR3 residues: CASSPVYGDTEAFF. CDR3 DNA: TGCGCCAGCAGCCCCGTTTACGGTGACACTGAAGCTTTCTTT.

A word on this clone: Relative to the germline gene, one junction end is altered; a read error may explain this. The gene calls are TRBV7-9 and TRBJ1-1; no reliable D call. CDR3 length: 14 residues. Germline V gene data show CDR1 as SEHNR and CDR2 as FQNEAQ (reference sequence). The CDR3 sequence: CASSPVYGDTEAFF. The CDR3 DNA is TGCGCCAGCAGCCCCGTTTACGGTGACACTGAAGCTTTCTTT.

As regards this clone: A single base is all that separates this from a far larger clone, so a read error is likely. The V gene is TRBV15, the J gene TRBJ2-3, with D unclear. V was cut by 1 base and J by 0 bases, with 8 bases left in between. The CDR3 is 15 amino acids. Per the germline V gene, CDR1 is LNHNV and CDR2 is YYDKDF (reference sequence). The CDR3 reads CATSRGRASTDTQYF. Here the CDR3 DNA reads TGTGCCACCAGCAGAGGACGGGCGAGCACAGATACGCAGTATTTT.

Notes on this clone: It differs at one base from a far larger clone, so likely a read error. The chain has TRBV19 and TRBJ1-2; D may be TRBD1 (5 bases). Germline V CDR1 and CDR2: LNHDA, SQIVND (reference sequence). This CDR3 is built from 14 residues. The CDR3 region is CASTLMGPNFGYTF. Written as DNA, the CDR3 is TGTGCCAGTACCTTAATGGGGCCTAACTTTGGCTACACCTTC.

Remarks on this clone: A far larger clone is a single base away, which makes a read error likely. J is TRBJ1-1 and V is TRBV7-9; D perhaps matches TRBD1 (5 bases). The CDR3 runs 14 residues. V was cut by 1 base and J by 8 bases, with 14 bases left in between. The V gene's germline CDR1 is SEHNR and CDR2 FQNEAQ (reference sequence). CDR3 protein: CASSLGPGVSEAFF. CDR3 in DNA: TGTGCCAGCAGCTTAGGGCCGGGGGTTTCGGAAGCTTTCTTT.

The chain carries TRBV9 and TRBJ1-1; 7 bases are shared with TRBD1. V was clipped by 0 bases and J by 6 bases; unmatched bases: 5. Germline values: CDR1 SGDLS, CDR2 YYNGEE. The CDR3 has 14 amino acids. CDR3 protein: CASSVVTGIAEAFF. CDR3 in DNA: TGTGCCAGCAGCGTAGTGACAGGGATAGCTGAAGCTTTCTTT.